A single sample is the source of the 32 T cell receptor beta chains below, sequenced in a study of T cell repertoires in cytomegalovirus infection (dated by TCRdb to between 2018 and 2021). Their cognate antigens are unknown. These reads were obtained on an Illumina HiSeq 1500. TCRdb reprocessing: public reads trimmed at Q25 with fastp, clones called with MiXCR, in-frame beta chains kept. Merged by CDR3 protein, the rows form single entries marked with the most common genes and DNA. The sample contains about 700,000 distinct CDR3 sequences, around a third of them found a single time. 18% of the sample comes from the top ten. The sample's treatment or condition label is to be understood as: in vitro stimulation with specific CMV peptide epitopes to enrich CMV-specific T cells. The material sequenced was cultured PBMCs, taken from culture after CMV antigen stimulation. Receptors originate from a human donor in good health (CMV status not recorded). Some clones in this sample may be carry-over from other donors' samples.

This clonotype was counted at least ten times. The chain links TRBV12-3 or TRBV12-4 to TRBJ1-4; no clear D. Trimming took 6 bases from V and 0 from J, leaving 20 bases between them. The CDR3 has 18 residues. CDR3 coding DNA: TGTGCCAGCAGACTCGGACCGTCCCCCCTTGCAACTAATGAAAAACTGTTTTTT. This sequence encodes CASRLGPSPLATNEKLFF.

This clonotype has only a few counts. V usage is TRBV7-9 and J usage is TRBJ1-3, with D hard to call. The CDR3 length is 15 residues. Germline V CDR1 and CDR2: SEHNR, FQNEAQ (reference sequence). V was pared by 3 bases and J by 1 base, with 10 bases between. The CDR3 here is CASSLSLLSGNTIYF. The CDR3 DNA reads TGTGCCAGCAGCTTGTCTCTTCTTTCTGGAAACACCATATATTTT.

Note on this clonotype: Since a much larger clone is just one base distant, this may be a read error. V is TRBV9 and J is TRBJ2-3; D assignment may be TRBD1 or TRBD2 (5 bases each). Per germline, CDR1 SGDLS and CDR2 YYNGEE. Trimming left V 4 bases short and J 0 bases short, with 12 bases between. There are 15 residues in the CDR3. CDR3 DNA: TGTGCCAGCAGCCCCAGAGAGGGGAGCACAGATACGCAGTATTTT. It translates to CASSPREGSTDTQYF.

The rearrangement links TRBV11-2 to TRBJ2-7; D not resolved. V lost 5 bases, J lost 2 bases, and 10 bases lay in between. CDR1 is SGHAT, CDR2 FQNNGV, per germline. The CDR3 is 13 residues long. The CDR3 DNA is TGTGCCAGCAGCCGCCAGAGCCCCTACGAGCAGTACTTC. It specifies CASSRQSPYEQYF.

The J gene is TRBJ1-1, the V gene TRBV12-3 or TRBV12-4; TRBD1 might be the D (5 bases). The CDR3 totals 13 residues. Trimming stripped 2 bases from V and 10 bases from J, with 14 bases between. The CDR3 spells CASSLSADSGAFF. In DNA form, the CDR3 reads TGTGCCAGCAGTTTATCCGCCGACAGCGGAGCTTTCTTT.

The chain carries TRBV27 and TRBJ1-1; maybe TRBD1 (5 bases). CDR1 MNHEY and CDR2 SMNVEV come from the germline V gene (reference sequence). This CDR3 comprises 15 residues. V was trimmed by 3 bases and J by 3 bases, leaving 14 bases between them. CDR3 coding DNA: TGTGCCAGCAGTTTTTCGGGTACAGGAGACACTGAAGCTTTCTTT. Residues: CASSFSGTGDTEAFF.

This clonotype was observed at least ten times. The V and J genes are TRBV7-2 and TRBJ2-5; D gene unclear. Germline CDR1 is SGHTA and CDR2 is FQGNSA. Trimming took 1 base from V and 5 from J, leaving 8 bases between them. This CDR3 contains 13 residues. The CDR3 spells CASSLGASETQYF. The CDR3 DNA follows: TGTGCCAGCAGCTTAGGAGCCAGTGAGACCCAGTACTTC.

This clonotype came up a few times. The chain employs TRBV4-1 and TRBJ1-2; TRBD1 matches 10 bases. The CDR3 runs to 15 residues. J lost 5 bases, V lost 3 bases, and 6 bases had no gene match. CDR1 and CDR2 from the germline V gene are MGHRA and YSYEKL. The CDR3: CASSHGGQGGYGYTF. CDR3 DNA: TGCGCCAGCAGCCACGGAGGACAGGGGGGATATGGCTACACCTTC.

The rearrangement joins TRBV6-6 to TRBJ1-1; D remains ambiguous. CDR3 length: 14 amino acids. In germline, CDR1 is MNHNY, CDR2 SVGAGI (reference sequence). Trimming pared 0 bases from V and 3 bases from J, leaving 8 bases between. The CDR3 nucleotides read TGTGCCAGCAGTTACTCGGCGGAGTACACTGAAGCTTTCTTT. Its protein is CASSYSAEYTEAFF.

This clonotype was detected a few times. The chain couples TRBV7-2 to TRBJ2-3; D is undetermined. The CDR3 loop spans 14 amino acids. The germline gives CDR1 SGHTA, CDR2 FQGNSA. Between the trimmed V and J ends, which lost 5 bases and 4 bases, there was a span of 13 bases. The CDR3 spells CASSKSRAPDTQYF. For the CDR3, the DNA is TGTGCCAGCAGCAAAAGTAGGGCACCAGATACGCAGTATTTT.

J is TRBJ1-5 and V is TRBV6-1; TRBD1 aligns across 7 bases. The CDR3 has 18 residues. V dropped 4 bases and J dropped 0; count of bases not matched to a gene: 12. Germline V gene sequence: CDR1 MNHNS, CDR2 SASEGT. As DNA, the CDR3 is TGTGCCAGCAGTGGACCGGGACAGACCGTATATAGCAATCAGCCCCAGCATTTT. It codes for CASSGPGQTVYSNQPQHF.

V and J are TRBV12-3 or TRBV12-4 and TRBJ1-1; unclear D gene. V shed 6 bases and J shed 2 bases, with 13 bases lying between them. The CDR3 consists of 14 residues. The CDR3 region has the DNA TGTGCCAGCAGAGGGCCCACGGGAAACACTGAAGCTTTCTTT. The encoded protein is CASRGPTGNTEAFF.

CDR3 sequence (DNA): TGTGCCAGCAGCTTAGGTCCAGCGGGGGACCTTTTAGCCAAAAACATTCAGTACTTC. It is translated as CASSLGPAGDLLAKNIQYF. The V gene is TRBV7-2, the J gene TRBJ2-4, with 8 positions matching TRBD2. The germline V gene encodes CDR1 SGHTA and CDR2 FQGNSA. CDR3 length: 19 residues. V trimming: 1 base; J trimming: 0 bases; junction bases outside the gene matches: 11.

This clonotype came up many times. This chain joins TRBV4-3 and TRBJ2-5; D is tentatively TRBD1 or TRBD2 (5 bases each). The length of the CDR3 is 15 residues. CDR1 LGHNA and CDR2 YSLEER come from the germline V gene. With 0 bases removed from V and 5 bases from J, the gap between germline ends came to 13 bases. CDR3 nucleotide sequence: TGCGCCAGCAGCCAAGATTGGGGACCGAGGGAGACCCAGTACTTC. It translates to CASSQDWGPRETQYF.

The CDR3 coding sequence is TGTGCCTGTCGTCGGGAGAAGGCACCTAATGAAAAACTGTTTTTT. Translating it yields CACRREKAPNEKLFF. The chain uses TRBV30 and TRBJ1-4; D not resolved. Trimming took 6 bases from V and 3 from J, leaving 17 bases between them. The germline V gene encodes CDR1 GTSNPN and CDR2 SVGIG (reference sequence). The CDR3 loop spans 15 amino acids.

The table lists this clonotype with many counts. This chain joins TRBV7-2 and TRBJ2-1; D is undetermined. The ends were cut back, 5 bases at V and 4 bases at J, with 6 bases in the middle. CDR3 length equals 12 residues. CDR1 SGHTA and CDR2 FQGNSA come from the germline V gene. CDR3 loop: CASSLPYNEQFF. DNA for the CDR3: TGTGCCAGCAGCCTGCCGTACAATGAGCAGTTCTTC.

This clonotype has at least ten counts. This chain joins TRBV7-2 and TRBJ1-5; perhaps TRBD1 as D (5 bases). The CDR3 runs 13 residues. The V and J ends lost 4 bases and 7 bases respectively, with 11 bases between them. Germline V gene sequence: CDR1 SGHTA, CDR2 FQGNSA. CDR3 bases: TGTGCCAGCAGCTCCCATCGGGGGCAGCCCCAGCATTTT. Residues: CASSSHRGQPQHF.

This clonotype was counted between two and nine times. The gene calls are TRBV7-7 and TRBJ1-5; a possible D gene is TRBD1 (6 bases). V lost 6 bases to trimming and J lost 5 bases, with 26 bases between them. CDR1 is SSHAT, CDR2 FNYEAQ, per germline (reference sequence). The CDR3 contains 18 residues. CDR3 sequence reads: CASRLLQGSGRIDQPQHF. The CDR3 DNA is TGTGCCAGCAGACTCCTCCAGGGGAGCGGAAGGATTGATCAGCCCCAGCATTTT.

This clonotype was detected many times. CDR3 loop: CASSPGLAGGGETQYF. DNA for the CDR3: TGTGCCAGCAGCCCCGGACTAGCGGGAGGGGGGGAGACCCAGTACTTC. The J gene is TRBJ2-5, the V gene TRBV7-2; 15 bases are a match to TRBD2. This CDR3 spans 16 amino acids. Germline CDR1 is SGHTA and CDR2 is FQGNSA. V was clipped by 5 bases and J by 5 bases; unmatched bases: 6. The entire variable domain, with the rest obtained from reference TRBV7-2 and TRBJ2-5, is as follows: GAGVSQSPSNKVTEKGKDVELRCDPISGHTALYWYRQSLGQGLEFLIYFQGNSAPDKSGLPSDRFSAERTGGSVSTLTIQRTQQEDSAVYLCASSPGLAGGGETQYFGPGTRLLVL.

The chain has TRBV6-6 and TRBJ1-6; 9 nucleotides match TRBD1. Trimming at V came to 0 bases and at J to 5 bases, leaving 14 bases not matched to a gene. There are 20 residues in the CDR3. Germline values: CDR1 MNHNY, CDR2 SVGAGI (reference sequence). The CDR3 DNA reads as TGTGCCAGCAGTTACTCGCTGACAGGGGGACACCGCCCGCATAATTCACCCCTCCACTTT. Translated: CASSYSLTGGHRPHNSPLHF.

The table lists this clonotype with a few counts. The V gene is TRBV7-4, the J gene TRBJ2-7, with TRBD2 matching over 10 bases. The junction had 16 bases not matched to a gene; V was cut back by 10 bases and J by 7 bases. CDR1 SGHVT and CDR2 SQSDAQ come from the germline V gene. The CDR3 has 15 residues. CDR3 protein: CANPSDKKREGEQYF. The CDR3 DNA reads as TGTGCCAACCCATCAGACAAAAAGCGGGAGGGGGAGCAGTACTTC. Together with reference TRBV7-4 and TRBJ2-7, the CDR3 gives the full variable domain: GAGVSQSPRYKVAKRGRDVALRCDSISGHVTLYWYRQTLGQGSEVLTYSQSDAQRDKSGRPSGRFSAERPERSVSTLKIQRTEQGDSAVYLCANPSDKKREGEQYFGPGTRLTVT.

This clonotype was counted ten times or more. The V gene is TRBV7-2, the J gene TRBJ2-7, with 12 nucleotides matching TRBD2. Germline loops: CDR1 SGHTA, CDR2 FQGNSA. V shed 2 bases, J shed 6 bases, and the junction held 8 bases outside the gene matches. This CDR3 is 16 amino acids long. The CDR3 region has the DNA TGTGCCAGCAGCTTACGACCTAGCGGGAGGGGGGGCGAGCAGTACTTC. It is translated as CASSLRPSGRGGEQYF.

The genes are TRBV20-1 and TRBJ2-1; D may be TRBD2 (5 bases). Deletions cut 5 bases from V and 2 bases from J, with 16 bases between. The length of the CDR3 is 15 residues. CDR1 and CDR2 from the germline V gene are DFQATT and SNEGSKA (reference sequence). The CDR3 coding sequence is TGCAGTGCTGGCGGGCTAGCCGCCACCTACAATGAGCAGTTCTTC. Translating gives CSAGGLAATYNEQFF.

The rearrangement links TRBV7-2 to TRBJ2-1; tentative D call: TRBD2 (6 bases). The CDR3 covers 16 residues. Germline V lookup: CDR1 SGHTA, CDR2 FQGNSA. V dropped 5 bases and J dropped 7 bases, with 21 bases sitting between them. The CDR3 nucleotides are TGTGCCAGCAGCGCCACCAAGGGAGGTGGTTGGAATGAGCAGTTCTTC. Amino acid sequence: CASSATKGGGWNEQFF.

This chain connects TRBV12-3 or TRBV12-4 to TRBJ2-2, with a weak D call TRBD1 (5 bases). V was shortened by 2 bases and J by 1 base, with 8 bases between the two germline ends. CDR3 length: 15 residues. The CDR3 sequence is CASSLNTGNTGELFF. The CDR3 DNA follows: TGTGCCAGCAGTTTAAACACAGGGAACACCGGGGAGCTGTTTTTT.

The rearrangement uses TRBV6-1 and TRBJ2-1; D is possibly TRBD2 (5 bases). This CDR3 has 13 residues. The germline gives CDR1 MNHNS, CDR2 SASEGT. Trimming stripped 4 bases from V and 9 bases from J, with 13 bases between. The CDR3 sequence: CASSVDWAFEQFF. CDR3 nucleotides: TGTGCCAGCAGTGTGGACTGGGCCTTTGAGCAGTTCTTC.

This clonotype was observed a handful of times. The chain joins TRBV6-1 to TRBJ2-7; D may be TRBD1 (6 bases). The CDR3 is 16 amino acids. CDR1 is MNHNS and CDR2 is SASEGT in the germline V gene. V lost 7 bases, J lost 2 bases, and 21 bases lay in between. Here the CDR3 DNA reads TGTGCCAGCATCAAGGGCAGGGGATTCGGGGCCTACGAGCAGTACTTC. Translation gives CASIKGRGFGAYEQYF.

The CDR3 DNA is TGTGCCAGCCAGGGGGGAGGGGGTAATCAGCCCCAGCATTTT. It codes for CASQGGGGNQPQHF. This rearrangement joins TRBV6-5 to TRBJ1-5; TRBD1 matches at 7 bases. The CDR3 consists of 14 residues. After removal of 8 bases from V and 4 bases from J, the junction contained 8 bases not matched to a gene. Germline-derived CDR1 and CDR2 are MNHEY and SVGAGI.

The chain employs TRBV7-2 and TRBJ1-2, with D maybe TRBD1 (6 bases). The CDR3 extends over 14 amino acids. V was clipped by 1 base and J by 6 bases, with 12 bases between them. Germline assignment: CDR1 SGHTA and CDR2 FQGNSA. CDR3 loop: CASSLVGWGHGYTF. The DNA of the CDR3 is TGTGCCAGCAGCTTAGTTGGGTGGGGGCATGGCTACACCTTC. The full variable domain, with the rest looked up from reference TRBV7-2 and TRBJ1-2, is GAGVSQSPSNKVTEKGKDVELRCDPISGHTALYWYRQSLGQGLEFLIYFQGNSAPDKSGLPSDRFSAERTGGSVSTLTIQRTQQEDSAVYLCASSLVGWGHGYTFGSGTRLTVV.

The chain joins TRBV7-8 to TRBJ1-4; D gene ambiguous. Germline V gene data show CDR1 as SGHVS and CDR2 as FQNEAQ. The CDR3 loop spans 14 amino acids. Trimming took 5 bases from V and 3 from J, leaving 10 bases between them. CDR3 nucleotide sequence: TGTGCCAGCAGCAAGATCTGGCCTAATGAAAAACTGTTTTTT. This codes for CASSKIWPNEKLFF.

This clonotype has a count of ten or more. This chain links TRBV7-2 with TRBJ1-2, with a possible D match to TRBD1 (5 bases). V shed 6 bases and J shed 6 bases, with 14 bases lying between them. This CDR3 has 13 amino acids. In germline, CDR1 is SGHTA, CDR2 FQGNSA. CDR3 nucleotides: TGTGCCAGCAGGGAGGGACCCACTCATGGCTACACCTTC. Protein product: CASREGPTHGYTF.

The rearrangement links TRBV7-9 to TRBJ1-2, with D tentatively TRBD1 (5 bases). V shed 8 bases and J shed 8 bases, with 18 bases lying between them. Germline V gives CDR1 SEHNR, CDR2 FQNEAQ (reference sequence). CDR3 length equals 13 residues. The CDR3 spells CASREGDLSGYTF. The CDR3, as DNA: TGTGCCAGCCGCGAAGGGGATCTTAGCGGCTACACCTTC.